This passage covers 18 T cell receptor beta chains from one sample sequenced in a study of blood T cell repertoires in COVID-19 (TCRdb year 2020). The receptor library was made with the immunoSEQ multiplex PCR assay. This is the immuneACCESS table as TCRdb keeps it, with only in-frame sequences that have V and J called. A part of the clones is gone; compared with another copy, unresolved V genes explain less than half, and the rest is unexplained. The table for this sample lists about 55,000 clones; about four fifths of them were counted only once. Roughly 5.8% of the sample rests with the top ten. Sample: peripheral blood. These receptors were obtained from a human donor in a cohort sampled during active or convalescent COVID-19.

The rearrangement uses TRBV30 and TRBJ2-2, with D tentatively TRBD1 (5 bases). V lost 2 bases, J lost 7 bases, and 11 bases lay in between. CDR1 is GTSNPN and CDR2 is SVGIG in the germline V gene (reference sequence). The CDR3 spans 13 residues. As DNA, the CDR3 is TGTGCCTGGAGTTCCCCAGGGATCGGGGAGCTGTTTTTT. Translation: CAWSSPGIGELFF.

In its sample, this clone was seen a few times. The chain links TRBV30 to TRBJ1-1; D unresolved. The germline V and J ends were trimmed by 2 bases and 3 bases, with 10 bases remaining between them. CDR1 and CDR2 (germline): GTSNPN, SVGIG (reference sequence). The CDR3 sequence is 13 residues long. The CDR3 DNA follows: TGTGCCTGGAGTACCTCGGCGGACACTGAAGCTTTCTTT. Protein sequence: CAWSTSADTEAFF.

J is TRBJ1-3 and V is TRBV7-3, with 11 bases fitting TRBD1. Germline-derived CDR1 and CDR2 are SGHTA and FQGTGA. J was trimmed by 0 bases and V by 4 bases; bases with no gene match: 5. The CDR3 is 17 amino acids. The CDR3 DNA reads TGTGCCAGCAGCTCCGGGACAGGGGGATCCTCTGGAAACACCATATATTTT. It yields the protein CASSSGTGGSSGNTIYF.

V is TRBV5-5 and J is TRBJ2-7, with D possibly TRBD1 on 6 matching bases. Germline loops: CDR1 SGHKS, CDR2 YYEKEE (reference sequence). The V and J ends lost 1 base and 12 bases respectively, with 11 bases between them. There are 11 residues in the CDR3. The CDR3 loop reads CASSLFTGPYF. The DNA of the CDR3 is TGTGCCAGCAGCTTGTTTACAGGGCCGTACTTC. Together with reference TRBV5-5 and TRBJ2-7, the CDR3 gives the full variable domain: DAGVTQSPTHLIKTRGQQVTLRCSPISGHKSVSWYQQVLGQGPQFIFQYYEKEERGRGNFPDRFSARQFPNYSSELNVNALLLGDSALYLCASSLFTGPYFGPGTRLTVT.

The gene calls are TRBV5-8 and TRBJ2-3; D call uncertain. There are 16 residues in the CDR3. The V gene lost 1 base and the J gene lost 0 bases, with 12 bases spanning the gap. Per germline, CDR1 SGHTS and CDR2 YDEGEE. CDR3 protein: CASSLRTTTSTDTQYF. In DNA, the CDR3 is TGTGCCAGCAGCTTGCGTACTACTACTAGCACAGATACGCAGTATTTT.

This chain connects TRBV7-8 to TRBJ2-5, with D maybe TRBD1 (6 bases). Germline V gene lookup returns CDR1 SGHVS and CDR2 FQNEAQ. This CDR3 has 18 residues. V dropped 1 base and J dropped 0 bases, with 18 bases sitting between them. CDR3 nucleotide sequence: TGTGCCAGCAGCTTAGTTGTAGGGGGACACCGGTACCAAGAGACCCAGTACTTC. It encodes CASSLVVGGHRYQETQYF. Full variable domain (rest looked up from reference TRBV7-8 and TRBJ2-5): GAGVSQSPRYKVAKRGQDVALRCDPISGHVSLFWYQQALGQGPEFLTYFQNEAQLDKSGLPSDRFFAERPEGSVSTLKIQRTQQEDSAVYLCASSLVVGGHRYQETQYFGPGTRLLVL.

The table lists this clone with a count of one. This chain connects TRBV7-2 to TRBJ2-1, with TRBD2 matching 11 bases. CDR3 length equals 16 residues. The trim removed 3 bases at V and 0 bases at J, leaving 1 base unmatched. Per germline, CDR1 SGHTA and CDR2 FQGNSA. The CDR3, as DNA: TGTGCCAGCAGCTTGACTAGCGGGGCCTCCTACAATGAGCAGTTCTTC. As protein: CASSLTSGASYNEQFF.

The chain has TRBV30 and TRBJ1-1, with a weak D call TRBD1 (5 bases). The CDR3 loop spans 11 amino acids. Trimming took off 8 bases at V and 5 bases at J, with 12 bases between the two ends. Germline CDR1 GTSNPN, CDR2 SVGIG (reference sequence). The CDR3 protein is CASRGVTEAFF. CDR3 nucleotide sequence: TGTGCCAGCCGGGGGGTAACTGAAGCTTTCTTT. Supplemented by reference TRBV30 and TRBJ1-1, the full variable domain reads SQTIHQWPATLVQPVGSPLSLECTVEGTSNPNLYWYRQAAGRGLQLLFYSVGIGQISSEVPQNLSASRPQDRQFILSSKKLLLSDSGFYLCASRGVTEAFFGQGTRLTVV.

This sequence joins TRBV19 and TRBJ1-5, with 8 bases identical to TRBD1. CDR3 length: 13 amino acids. The junction had 2 bases not matched to a gene; V was cut back by 4 bases and J by 6 bases. Germline lookup yields CDR1 LNHDA and CDR2 SQIVND (reference sequence). This CDR3 is CASSTRGRQPQHF. CDR3 bases: TGTGCCAGTAGTACCAGGGGGCGTCAGCCCCAGCATTTT.

This clone has just one count. The V call is TRBV12-5, the J call TRBJ2-3, with 8 nucleotides matching TRBD1. The CDR3 sequence is 14 residues long. V gave up 6 bases and J gave up 6 bases; unmatched junction bases: 8. The germline V gene has CDR1 LGHNT and CDR2 FRNRAP. The CDR3 region has the DNA TGTGCTAGTGGGGGCCGGACAGGGACCGATACGCAGTATTTT. The encoded protein is CASGGRTGTDTQYF.

This clone has at least ten counts. This chain links TRBV7-3 with TRBJ2-3, with TRBD1 matching over 10 bases. Germline assignment: CDR1 SGHTA and CDR2 FQGTGA. The CDR3 totals 16 residues. J gave up 2 bases and V 5 bases, and 7 bases lay outside the gene matches. CDR3 in DNA: TGTGCCAGCAGCCCATTCGGGACAGGGGACACAGATACGCAGTATTTT. Protein sequence: CASSPFGTGDTDTQYF.

V usage is TRBV3-1 (or the pseudogene TRBV3-2) and J usage is TRBJ2-1; TRBD2 aligns across 13 bases. The CDR3 is 18 residues long. With V trimmed by 0 bases and J by 4 bases, 6 bases remained unmatched. In germline, CDR1 is LGHDT, CDR2 YNNKEL (reference sequence). The CDR3 loop reads CASSQDLTSGGAYNEQFF. The DNA for the CDR3 is TGTGCCAGCAGCCAAGATTTAACTAGCGGGGGGGCTTACAATGAGCAGTTCTTC.

The chain uses TRBV20-1 and TRBJ1-1; D is undetermined. This CDR3 is built from 11 residues. V dropped 1 base and J dropped 3 bases, with 3 bases sitting between them. Germline V gives CDR1 DFQATT, CDR2 SNEGSKA (reference sequence). The CDR3 here is CSARADTEAFF. CDR3 DNA: TGCAGTGCTAGAGCGGACACTGAAGCTTTCTTT.

The J gene is TRBJ1-1, the V gene TRBV5-1, with 9 positions matching TRBD1. The CDR3 spans 14 residues. The V and J ends lost 4 bases and 5 bases, in that order; junction bases with no gene match: 6. The V gene's germline CDR1 is SGHRS and CDR2 YFSETQ. The DNA for the CDR3 is TGCGCCAGCAGCCCTGGGACAGGGACGACTGAAGCTTTCTTT. Encoded protein: CASSPGTGTTEAFF. Filled out from reference TRBV5-1 and TRBJ1-1, the complete variable domain reads KAGVTQTPRYLIKTRGQQVTLSCSPISGHRSVSWYQQTPGQGLQFLFEYFSETQRNKGNFPGRFSGRQFSNSRSEMNVSTLELGDSALYLCASSPGTGTTEAFFGQGTRLTVV.

As DNA, the CDR3 is TGTGCCAGCACCCGGGACAGCTCCTACGAGCAGTACTTC. Protein product: CASTRDSSYEQYF. The J gene is TRBJ2-7, the V gene TRBV6-6; 7 nucleotides line up with TRBD1. Germline-derived CDR1 and CDR2 are MNHNY and SVGAGI (reference sequence). After removal of 7 bases from V and 0 bases from J, the junction contained 3 bases not matched to a gene. The CDR3 extends over 13 amino acids.

This chain uses TRBV18 with TRBJ1-2; 9 nucleotides align to TRBD1. V gave up 3 bases and J gave up 8 bases; unmatched junction bases: 4. The germline CDR1 and CDR2 sequences are KGHSH and LQKENI. This CDR3 has 13 residues. The CDR3, as DNA: TGTGCCAGCTCACCGCGGACAGGGGAGGGCTACACCTTC. Protein product: CASSPRTGEGYTF.

The chain employs TRBV3-1 (or the pseudogene TRBV3-2) and TRBJ2-7; 11 nucleotides line up with TRBD2. In germline, CDR1 is LGHDT, CDR2 YNNKEL (reference sequence). V was clipped by 2 bases and J by 6 bases; unmatched bases: 3. The length of the CDR3 is 14 residues. The CDR3 protein is CASSQRGTSGEQYF. Here the CDR3 DNA reads TGTGCCAGCAGCCAAAGGGGGACTAGCGGCGAGCAGTACTTC.

The chain uses TRBV6-2 or TRBV6-3 and TRBJ2-1; 12 nucleotides align to TRBD2. Germline CDR1 and CDR2: MNHEY and SVGEGT. The trim removed 0 bases at V and 0 bases at J, leaving 12 bases unmatched. There are 21 residues in the CDR3. CDR3 residues: CASSYSTDRLAGGRSYNEQFF. The CDR3 region has the DNA TGTGCCAGCAGTTACTCGACCGATCGGCTAGCGGGGGGGCGCTCCTACAATGAGCAGTTCTTC.